The sequence of this T cell receptor (beta chain) was determined in a study of blood T cell repertoires in COVID-19. On the study more broadly: The United States, Italy and Spain supplied acute and convalescent COVID-19 samples. Sample material is recorded as cDNA or gDNA derived from T cells, B-cell-depleted T cells, or PBMCs.

Germline lookup yields CDR1 SGDLS and CDR2 YYNGEE. The CDR3 runs 15 residues. The ends were cut back, 0 bases at V and 4 bases at J, with 11 bases in the middle. Per the study methods: Scientists estimated how many nucleated cells there were by amplifying reference gene primers. Sequencing was performed with immunoSEQ multiplex PCR; in TCRdb, only in-frame clones are kept and a portion is missing. V and J calls and clone size are copied from that table; D and trimming were computed from the DNA. The table has about 140,000 clones, over 80% seen once; the top ten hold roughly 35%. The sequence derives from a man aged 45-65 years who had recovered from COVID-19. The specimen sequenced was peripheral blood. The chain links TRBV9 to TRBJ1-3; unclear D gene. CDR3 protein: CASSVAMGGGNTIYF. DNA for the CDR3: TGTGCCAGCAGCGTAGCGATGGGAGGCGGAAACACCATATATTTT. The full variable domain, completed using reference TRBV9 and TRBJ1-3, is DSGVTQTPKHLITATGQRVTLRCSPRSGDLSVYWYQQSLDQGLQFLIQYYNGEERAKGNILERFSAQQFPDLHSELNLSSLELGDSALYFCASSVAMGGGNTIYFGEGSWLTVV.